This is a list of T cell receptor beta chains from one sample in a study of blood T cell repertoires in COVID-19. Clones were sequenced by immunoSEQ multiplex PCR, and TCRdb holds only the in-frame ones, with some missing. The profile shows about 35,000 clones, 85% to 90% of them singletons. Sequenced sample: peripheral blood. Receptors originate from a human donor in a cohort sampled during active COVID-19. Each CDR3 is given without its conserved first and last residue. The listing skips clone size in some rows; elsewhere it reads once, few, many or a size class.

CDR3 | V | size
ASSFGQGDTEAF | TRBV5-6 | NA
ASSLEWESTYQETQY | TRBV7-6 | NA
SVDRTGGTDTQY | TRBV29-1 | NA
ASSLFSGWDYTGELF | TRBV27 | NA
ASSDDRHYEQY | TRBV5-4 | NA
ASSIDRGMETQY | TRBV7-2 | NA
SAQAVRHGYT | TRBV29-1 | NA
ASSLLGPQGTPETQY | TRBV5-1 | NA
ASSLTVGTSGSRSYNEQF | TRBV7-3 | NA
ASSKMGGREVGNEQF | TRBV9 | NA
ASSPPTTGGGIGYT | TRBV18 | NA
ASSLGTYSYNEQF | TRBV5-5 | NA
ASSQAFNPGQITEAF | TRBV18 | NA
ASSLLAGESDTQY | TRBV18 | NA
ASSLWGTRQEIQY | TRBV5-5 | NA
ASSRGADLTTYEQY | TRBV18 | NA
ASSLAGGYNEQF | TRBV27 | NA
ASSEPGEVYGYT | TRBV25-1 | NA
ASTFGLGAGANVLT | TRBV2 | NA
ASSGTPRGGDTQY | TRBV11-3 | NA
ASSLGQGMMLEAF | TRBV5-1 | NA
ASSSGTGGAAYEQY | TRBV5-1 | NA
ASSRLGPNNEQF | TRBV5-6 | NA
ASRPDSRSDNEQF | TRBV5-1 | NA
ASSESGGQF | TRBV25-1 | NA
SVEDLGLLTQETQY | TRBV29-1 | NA
ASSVEGEGGYT | TRBV2 | NA
ASSPHRVMNTEAF | TRBV28 | NA
ASSTQGREDETQY | TRBV25-1 | NA
ASSLMTRRDEQF | TRBV7-3 | NA
ASSLADIWNTEAF | TRBV7-9 | NA
ASSIVMTDSDAF | TRBV19 | once
ASSYSNRGPYNEQF | TRBV6-5 | NA
ASILGEGEQF | TRBV2 | once
ASSLELAGEETQY | TRBV5-1 | NA
ASSSQAGLGDTQY | TRBV28 | NA
ASSSPLAGGVSGELF | TRBV7-2 | NA
SVDVVGHPYNEQF | TRBV29-1 | NA
ASSVGDFGGSRTIAEAF | TRBV9 | once
ATSDSGMSSYNEQF | TRBV24-1 | NA
ASSDRGAF | TRBV9 | NA
ASSLAPGANTEAF | TRBV5-1 | NA
ASSPRTGGYYEQY | TRBV7-9 | NA
ASTNQYSLYEQY | TRBV3-1/TRBV3-2 | NA
SVAAPSGRSPYEQY | TRBV29-1 | NA
ASSPGGPYNEQF | TRBV9 | once
ASSPASGNEQF | TRBV18 | NA
ASSAGANYGYT | TRBV12-3/TRBV12-4 | NA
ASSTGPENQPQH | TRBV9 | NA
ASSVLAGANSGANVLT | TRBV6-1 | NA
ASSSPPGGGTDTQY | TRBV6-2/TRBV6-3 | NA
ASSPLAGVKDNEQF | TRBV7-9 | NA
ASSQFKAVCGANVLT | TRBV3-1/TRBV3-2 | NA
ASSRTSGGETQY | TRBV5-4 | NA
ASSKGRQRTDTQY | TRBV14 | NA
ASSSDTGTLNTEAF | TRBV27 | NA
ASSPTRSGAGYEQY | TRBV5-4 | NA
ASSPGSGTATSNEQF | TRBV18 | NA